One and the same sample provided the 9 T cell receptor beta chains below, sequenced in a study of T cell repertoires in cytomegalovirus infection. These receptors lack a known antigen. TCRdb redid the calling of the reads with MiXCR, one entry per CDR3 protein. The repertoire holds fewer than 60,000 distinct CDR3 sequences, with around 20% as singletons. This material consisted of CD8+ T cells from cultured PBMCs, taken from culture after CMV antigen stimulation. The receptors shown here come from a human donor in good health (CMV status not recorded). Some clones in this sample may be carry-over from other donors' samples.

The chain is built from TRBV7-8 and TRBJ2-2; D may be TRBD1 (6 bases). CDR1 SGHVS and CDR2 FQNEAQ come from the germline V gene. Trimming left V 1 base short and J 4 bases short, with 10 bases between. The CDR3 length is 15 residues. The CDR3: CASSLVGTTTGELFF. The CDR3 DNA reads as TGTGCCAGCAGCTTAGTCGGGACAACCACCGGGGAGCTGTTTTTT.

The chain couples TRBV27 to TRBJ2-1; D is unresolved. The V end lost 8 bases, the J end lost 7 bases, and 15 bases lay between the germline ends. CDR1 MNHEY and CDR2 SMNVEV come from the germline V gene (reference sequence). The CDR3 consists of 13 residues. This CDR3 reads CASAWADTNEQFF. The CDR3 nucleotides are TGTGCCAGCGCCTGGGCGGATACGAATGAGCAGTTCTTC.

This clonotype was found a few times. The rearrangement joins TRBV28 to TRBJ2-5, with D possibly matching TRBD2 (6 bases). CDR3 length: 15 amino acids. Looked up from germline, CDR1 is MDHEN and CDR2 is SYDVKM. Trimming took off 2 bases at V and 4 bases at J, with 14 bases between the two ends. The CDR3 is CASSLGTDSVETQYF. In DNA form, the CDR3 reads TGTGCCAGCAGTTTAGGGACTGACTCAGTAGAGACCCAGTACTTC.

The chain recombines TRBV6-2 or TRBV6-3 with TRBJ2-5, with D uncertain. Per germline, CDR1 MNHEY and CDR2 SVGEGT. CDR3 size: 10 residues. The V and J ends lost 10 bases and 6 bases respectively, with 9 bases between them. The CDR3 region is CATASKTQYF. The DNA for the CDR3 is TGTGCCACCGCGTCAAAGACCCAGTACTTC.

The J gene is TRBJ2-3, the V gene TRBV7-8; 8 nucleotides agree with TRBD1. This CDR3 is built from 16 residues. Germline CDR1 is SGHVS and CDR2 is FQNEAQ. V shed 1 base, J shed 5 bases, and the junction held 8 bases outside the gene matches. In nucleotides, the CDR3 is TGTGCCAGCAGCTTAGACAGGACAGGGTTTGTAGATACGCAGTATTTT. Protein product: CASSLDRTGFVDTQYF.

This rearrangement joins TRBV6-6 to TRBJ2-6; no clear D gene. With 7 bases removed from V and 4 bases from J, the gap between germline ends came to 8 bases. The CDR3 runs 13 residues. Germline CDR1 is MNHNY and CDR2 is SVGAGI (reference sequence). The CDR3 nucleotides read TGTGCCAGCACTTTTACCGGGGCCAACGTCCTGACTTTC. It encodes CASTFTGANVLTF.

This clonotype has more than one count but fewer than ten. V and J are TRBV7-9 and TRBJ2-7; 8 bases agree with TRBD1. V lost 3 bases to trimming and J lost 0 bases; unmatched junction nucleotides: 4. The CDR3 spans 15 residues. Germline CDR1 is SEHNR and CDR2 is FQNEAQ (reference sequence). CDR3 DNA sequence: TGTGCCAGCAGCTTTTTCGACAGGGGCTCCTACGAGCAGTACTTC. It translates to CASSFFDRGSYEQYF.

This clonotype was recorded many times. The J gene is TRBJ2-1, the V gene TRBV6-2 or TRBV6-3, with D uncertain. The CDR3 sequence is 15 residues long. V lost 5 bases and J 10 bases, leaving 21 bases between the germline ends. The germline V gene encodes CDR1 MNHEY and CDR2 SVGEGT. The CDR3 coding sequence is TGTGCCAGCAGTAACATTCCCGACCGGTCAGACGAGCAGTTCTTC. Protein sequence: CASSNIPDRSDEQFF.

The V gene is TRBV4-1, the J gene TRBJ2-2; possibly TRBD1 for D (5 bases). This CDR3 is 18 amino acids long. The germline gives CDR1 MGHRA, CDR2 YSYEKL. V was pared by 1 base and J by 7 bases, with 22 bases between. DNA for the CDR3: TGCGCCAGCAGCCAAGTTGGCACAGGCGCCCCTGTTTTCGGGGAGCTGTTTTTT. The encoded protein is CASSQVGTGAPVFGELFF.